The entry below describes one T cell receptor (beta chain). As yet, its antigen is unknown. This sample is part of a study of T-cell reconstitution after alpha-beta-depleted transplantation in children. Unique molecular identifiers featured in how the TCRbeta library was prepared. TCRdb reprocessed the PCR reads with MiXCR, giving one entry per CDR3 protein. The top ten clones hold around 30% of a sample with about 980,000 distinct CDR3 sequences, about 29% of them seen once. V lost 4 bases to trimming and J lost 0 bases, with 11 bases between them. Germline V gene sequence: CDR1 SGHRS, CDR2 YFSETQ. CDR3 length: 15 amino acids. Study observations and caveats: Expanded graft clones numbering several hundred reportedly gave rise to alpha-beta T cells about two months after transplant.

The chain uses TRBV5-1 and TRBJ2-1, with D possibly matching TRBD1 (5 bases). Sequenced here: PBMCs, mostly from graft donor cells, sampled 360 days after TCRalphabeta/CD19-depleted stem cell transplant. The clonotype comes from a boy under two years old who had a stem cell transplant for SCID, so the T cells may come from the graft donor. This chain's CDR3 is CASSDQQASYNEQFF. The CDR3 DNA follows: TGCGCCAGCAGCGACCAACAGGCCTCCTACAATGAGCAGTTCTTC.